This passage covers 25 T cell receptor beta chains from one sample sequenced in a study of blood T cell repertoires in COVID-19 (dated by TCRdb to the early 2020s). Receptor amplification or capture employed the immunoSEQ multiplex PCR assay. TCRdb limited this immuneACCESS table to in-frame rearrangements with V and J called. A share of clones is missing; checked studies link under half to unresolved V genes, and the rest is unexplained. The sample yields 150,000 to 160,000 clones; 75% to 90% were counted once. Around 16% of the sample belongs to the ten largest clones. The source material was peripheral blood. These receptors all stem from a woman aged 35 to 49 with acute or convalescent COVID-19.

The V call is TRBV7-3, the J call TRBJ2-7, with TRBD1 matching over 10 bases. This CDR3 is built from 15 residues. Trimming took 2 bases from V and 2 from J; bases not matched to a gene: 3. The V gene's germline CDR1 is SGHTA and CDR2 FQGTGA. The CDR3 nucleotides are TGTGCCAGCAGCTTAGAAGGACAGGGGGCCTACGAGCAGTACTTC. This sequence encodes CASSLEGQGAYEQYF.

The CDR3 is CASRANAGSGEKLFF. CDR3 nucleotide sequence: TGTGCCAGCAGAGCCAATGCGGGGAGTGGTGAAAAACTGTTTTTT. The V call is TRBV2, the J call TRBJ1-4; the D is unclear. Germline CDR1 is SNHLY and CDR2 is FYNNEI. This CDR3 region has 15 residues. Trimming cost V 6 bases and J 7 bases, with 18 bases left between them.

This rearrangement joins TRBV29-1 to TRBJ1-2; 11 bases line up with TRBD1. The CDR3 covers 15 residues. Germline lookup yields CDR1 SQVTM and CDR2 ANQGSEA. Trimming at V came to 3 bases and at J to 7 bases, leaving 10 bases not matched to a gene. The CDR3: CSVDAGDRGSVGYTF. The DNA for the CDR3 is TGCAGCGTTGATGCAGGGGACAGGGGGTCGGTTGGCTACACCTTC.

V gene TRBV9 combines with J gene TRBJ2-1, with 9 bases identical to TRBD2. The germline V gene has CDR1 SGDLS and CDR2 YYNGEE. V was pared by 2 bases and J by 9 bases, with 3 bases of the junction left unmatched. The CDR3 is made up of 13 amino acids. CDR3 sequence: CASSVAGGGEQFF. CDR3 bases: TGTGCCAGCAGCGTGGCGGGAGGGGGTGAGCAGTTCTTC.

In its sample, this clone was seen a few times. This chain's CDR3 is CASSQDGPTGNEGYTF. CDR3 nucleotides: TGTGCCAGCAGCCAAGATGGCCCCACAGGGAATGAGGGCTACACCTTC. The V call is TRBV14, the J call TRBJ1-2; D might be TRBD1 (6 bases). Trimming stripped 0 bases from V and 8 bases from J, with 19 bases between. The CDR3 runs to 16 residues. Germline CDR1 is SGHDN and CDR2 is FVKESK.

V usage is TRBV24-1 and J usage is TRBJ1-2, with D tentatively TRBD1 (5 bases). Per the germline V gene, CDR1 is KGHDR and CDR2 is SFDVKD. V was clipped by 5 bases and J by 8 bases, with 14 bases between them. The length of the CDR3 is 13 residues. As DNA, the CDR3 is TGTGCCACCAGTGCAAGGGGATTAGGGGGCTACACCTTC. It codes for CATSARGLGGYTF.

This chain links TRBV18 with TRBJ2-1; 9 positions match TRBD2. Trimming at V came to 4 bases and at J to 7 bases, leaving 14 bases not matched to a gene. The CDR3 runs 17 residues. Germline V gives CDR1 KGHSH, CDR2 LQKENI. CDR3 amino acids: CASSQGLAGLTGNEQFF. The DNA of the CDR3 is TGTGCCAGCTCACAAGGTCTAGCGGGACTTACGGGGAATGAGCAGTTCTTC.

The genes are TRBV7-2 and TRBJ1-5; no definite D call. V lost 2 bases to trimming and J lost 6 bases, with 14 bases between them. The germline CDR1 and CDR2 sequences are SGHTA and FQGNSA. The CDR3 totals 15 residues. CDR3 in amino acids: CASSLMGLAGQPQHF. CDR3 nucleotide sequence: TGTGCCAGCAGCTTAATGGGTCTTGCGGGTCAGCCCCAGCATTTT.

In this sample, this clone turned up once. V gene TRBV3-1 (or the pseudogene TRBV3-2) combines with J gene TRBJ2-2; TRBD2 agrees at 10 bases. Germline lookup yields CDR1 LGHDT and CDR2 YNNKEL (reference sequence). The CDR3 extends over 17 amino acids. V lost 0 bases, J lost 2 bases, and 3 bases stayed unmatched. In nucleotides, the CDR3 is TGTGCCAGCAGCCAAGATGGACTAGCGGACAACACCGGGGAGCTGTTTTTT. This encodes CASSQDGLADNTGELFF.

This chain joins TRBV29-1 and TRBJ2-2, with D possibly matching TRBD2 (6 bases). From germline, CDR1 is SQVTM and CDR2 ANQGSEA. The CDR3 extends over 14 amino acids. Trimming pared 3 bases from V and 2 bases from J, leaving 10 bases between. CDR3 in DNA: TGCAGCGTTGATGCGGGATTTAACACCGGGGAGCTGTTTTTT. Translating it yields CSVDAGFNTGELFF.

The rearrangement uses TRBV12-5 and TRBJ1-1; TRBD1 is a possible D gene (6 bases). V was trimmed by 2 bases and J by 11 bases, leaving 21 bases between them. CDR3 length: 15 amino acids. Germline-derived CDR1 and CDR2 are LGHNT and FRNRAP. CDR3 loop: CASGLLAGVVPGAFF. In DNA, the CDR3 is TGTGCTAGTGGTTTGCTTGCAGGGGTGGTGCCTGGTGCTTTCTTT.

The chain employs TRBV19 and TRBJ2-7, with 9 bases fitting TRBD1. CDR3 length: 14 amino acids. Germline CDR1 and CDR2: LNHDA and SQIVND (reference sequence). J was trimmed by 2 bases and V by 5 bases; bases with no gene match: 4. Here the CDR3 DNA reads TGTGCCAGTAGTTCAGGGACAGGGACCTACGAGCAGTACTTC. This gives the protein CASSSGTGTYEQYF.

This chain uses TRBV6-5 with TRBJ2-3; 11 nucleotides agree with TRBD2. V dropped 2 bases and J dropped 7; count of bases not matched to a gene: 2. From germline, CDR1 is MNHEY and CDR2 SVGAGI. The CDR3 has 14 amino acids. CDR3 region: CASSYGLAGYTQYF. The DNA of the CDR3 is TGTGCCAGCAGTTACGGACTAGCGGGCTATACGCAGTATTTT.

For the CDR3, the DNA is TGTGCCAGTAGTACCCTCCTCCGCTACACCTTC. Translating it yields CASSTLLRYTF. This chain uses TRBV19 with TRBJ1-2; D is unclear. The germline gives CDR1 LNHDA, CDR2 SQIVND (reference sequence). Deletions cut 4 bases from V and 9 bases from J, with 9 bases between. CDR3 size: 11 residues.

This chain joins TRBV5-6 and TRBJ1-5, with 8 positions matching TRBD1. V gave up 2 bases and J gave up 4 bases; unmatched junction bases: 14. The CDR3 length is 18 residues. Germline values: CDR1 SGHDT, CDR2 YYEEEE. The CDR3 protein is CASSFQTSGQGRNQPQHF. Here the CDR3 DNA reads TGTGCCAGCAGCTTTCAAACCTCCGGACAGGGTAGAAATCAGCCCCAGCATTTT.

V usage is TRBV7-9 and J usage is TRBJ2-2; 8 bases line up with TRBD1. CDR3 length: 15 residues. Germline values: CDR1 SEHNR, CDR2 FQNEAQ (reference sequence). V lost 5 bases to trimming and J lost 2 bases; unmatched junction nucleotides: 4. CDR3 bases: TGTGCCAGCAGCGAAGGACAGGGTAACACCGGGGAGCTGTTTTTT. Its protein product is CASSEGQGNTGELFF. Together with reference TRBV7-9 and TRBJ2-2, the CDR3 gives the full variable domain: DTGVSQNPRHKITKRGQNVTFRCDPISEHNRLYWYRQTLGQGPEFLTYFQNEAQLEKSRLLSDRFSAERPKGSFSTLEIQRTEQGDSAMYLCASSEGQGNTGELFFGEGSRLTVL.

This clone was picked up one time. V gene TRBV27 combines with J gene TRBJ2-3; 8 positions agree with TRBD2. Germline V gene sequence: CDR1 MNHEY, CDR2 SMNVEV (reference sequence). The J segment lost 1 base and the V segment lost 0 bases, leaving 6 bases of the junction unmatched. The CDR3 is made up of 17 amino acids. The CDR3 sequence: CASSLSIFSGGTDTQYF. The CDR3 DNA reads TGTGCCAGCAGTTTATCGATTTTTAGCGGGGGCACAGATACGCAGTATTTT.

The V and J genes are TRBV5-5 and TRBJ1-5; D call uncertain. The CDR3 is made up of 13 amino acids. V was cut by 3 bases and J by 7 bases, with 11 bases left in between. From germline, CDR1 is SGHKS and CDR2 YYEKEE (reference sequence). The chain's CDR3 is CASSSQERQPQHF. CDR3 sequence (DNA): TGTGCCAGCAGCTCCCAGGAACGGCAGCCCCAGCATTTT. Full variable domain (outside the CDR3, taken from reference TRBV5-5 and TRBJ1-5): DAGVTQSPTHLIKTRGQQVTLRCSPISGHKSVSWYQQVLGQGPQFIFQYYEKEERGRGNFPDRFSARQFPNYSSELNVNALLLGDSALYLCASSSQERQPQHFGDGTRLSIL.

The CDR3 nucleotides read TGTGCCAGTAGTATTGAGGTACCCGGGGAGCCCCAGCATTTT. Its translation is CASSIEVPGEPQHF. The chain is built from TRBV19 and TRBJ1-5; D is ambiguous. V was cut by 3 bases and J by 8 bases, with 14 bases left in between. Germline V gene lookup returns CDR1 LNHDA and CDR2 SQIVND (reference sequence). This CDR3 is built from 14 residues.

The chain links TRBV4-2 to TRBJ1-1; possibly TRBD1 for D (6 bases). V shed 5 bases and J shed 8 bases, with 12 bases lying between them. This CDR3 has 12 amino acids. CDR1 and CDR2 from the germline V gene are LGHNA and YNFKEQ. The CDR3 loop is CASSVTGSEAFF. CDR3 DNA sequence: TGTGCCAGCAGCGTAACAGGGTCCGAAGCTTTCTTT.

The chain recombines TRBV5-1 with TRBJ2-7, with D possibly TRBD1 on 5 matching bases. Trimming removed 2 bases from V and 3 bases from J, with 12 bases in between. CDR1 is SGHRS and CDR2 is YFSETQ in the germline V gene. The CDR3 extends over 14 amino acids. The CDR3 reads CASSLQETVYEQYF. Written as DNA, the CDR3 is TGCGCCAGCAGCTTACAGGAGACTGTCTACGAGCAGTACTTC.

Concerning this clone: The junction departs from germline at one end; a sequencing error may be responsible. The chain joins TRBV28 to TRBJ2-2, with D possibly matching TRBD2 (6 bases). Germline assignment: CDR1 MDHEN and CDR2 SYDVKM. The CDR3 has 18 amino acids. The CDR3 DNA is TGTGCCAGAAGTTGGGGCCAGAGGGACTCTCCGAACACCGGGGAGCTGTTTTTT. Protein sequence: CARSWGQRDSPNTGELFF.

The rearrangement links TRBV28 to TRBJ1-1, with 7 bases fitting TRBD1. V lost 5 bases and J lost 0; bases outside the gene matches: 12. Germline V gene data show CDR1 as MDHEN and CDR2 as SYDVKM. The CDR3 contains 17 residues. CDR3 loop: CASSPSGQAFMNTEAFF. CDR3 sequence (DNA): TGTGCCAGCAGTCCCAGCGGACAGGCTTTCATGAACACTGAAGCTTTCTTT.

The chain recombines TRBV18 with TRBJ2-5, with TRBD1 matching 12 bases. CDR3 size: 15 residues. Germline CDR1 reads KGHSH; CDR2 reads LQKENI. J was trimmed by 5 bases and V by 4 bases; bases with no gene match: 5. The DNA of the CDR3 is TGTGCCAGCTCACTTGGGACAGGGGGCTTGGAGACCCAGTACTTC. Residues: CASSLGTGGLETQYF. The complete variable domain, with remaining parts taken from reference TRBV18 and TRBJ2-5, reads NAGVMQNPRHLVRRRGQEARLRCSPMKGHSHVYWYRQLPEEGLKFMVYLQKENIIDESGMPKERFSAEFPKEGPSILRIQQVVRGDSAAYFCASSLGTGGLETQYFGPGTRLLVL.

This chain connects TRBV25-1 to TRBJ1-1; D unclear. The CDR3 runs 13 residues. V lost 4 bases and J 7 bases, leaving 13 bases between the germline ends. Germline V CDR1 and CDR2: MGHDK, SYGVNS. The CDR3: CASSARRGYEAFF. In DNA, the CDR3 is TGTGCCAGCAGTGCTCGACGCGGCTATGAAGCTTTCTTT.